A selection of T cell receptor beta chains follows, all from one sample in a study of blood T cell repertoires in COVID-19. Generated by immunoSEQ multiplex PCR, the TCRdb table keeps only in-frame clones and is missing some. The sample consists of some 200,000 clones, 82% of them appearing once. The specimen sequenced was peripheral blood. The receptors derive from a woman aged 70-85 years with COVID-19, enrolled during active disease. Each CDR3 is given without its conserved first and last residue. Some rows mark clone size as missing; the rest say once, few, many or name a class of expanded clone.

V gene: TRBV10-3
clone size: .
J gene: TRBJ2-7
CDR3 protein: AISPIAGVSEQY

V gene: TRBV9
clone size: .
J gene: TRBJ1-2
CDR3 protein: ASSVTGDYGYT

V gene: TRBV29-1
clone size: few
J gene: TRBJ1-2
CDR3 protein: SVTGQGRLYGYT

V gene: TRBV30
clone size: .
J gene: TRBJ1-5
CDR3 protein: AWSEGAKRNQPQH

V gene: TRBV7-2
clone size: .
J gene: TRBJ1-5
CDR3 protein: ASSLRQGTGNQPQH

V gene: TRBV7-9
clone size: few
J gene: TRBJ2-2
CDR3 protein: APAYWGGNTGELF

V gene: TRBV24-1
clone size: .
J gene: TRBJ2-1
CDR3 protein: ATSDPGPAREQF

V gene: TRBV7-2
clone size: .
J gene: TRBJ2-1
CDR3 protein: ASSPASREQF

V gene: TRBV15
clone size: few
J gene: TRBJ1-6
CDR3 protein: ASGQGSNSPLH

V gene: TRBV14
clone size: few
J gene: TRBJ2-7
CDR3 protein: ASSLGQGPYEQY

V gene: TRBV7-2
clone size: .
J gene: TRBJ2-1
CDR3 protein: ASSLAGSREEF

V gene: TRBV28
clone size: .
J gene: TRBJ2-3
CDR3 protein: ASASAGQGAADTQY

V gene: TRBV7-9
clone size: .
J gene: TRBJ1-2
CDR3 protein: ASSLGGFYGYT

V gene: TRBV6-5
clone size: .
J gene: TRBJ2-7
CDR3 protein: ASSYPESGTYEQY

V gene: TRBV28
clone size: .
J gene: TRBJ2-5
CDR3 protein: ASGERRETQY

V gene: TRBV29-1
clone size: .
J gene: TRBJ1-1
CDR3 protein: SVDPEQAF

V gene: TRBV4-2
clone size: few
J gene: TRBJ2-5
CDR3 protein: ASRRGLAYQETQY

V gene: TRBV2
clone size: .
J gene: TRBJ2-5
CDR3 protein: ASSEAKRAQY

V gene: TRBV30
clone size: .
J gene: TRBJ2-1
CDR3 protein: AWSVPSTSLAINEQF

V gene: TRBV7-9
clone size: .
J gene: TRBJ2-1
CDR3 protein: ASSPAPGVLGNEQF

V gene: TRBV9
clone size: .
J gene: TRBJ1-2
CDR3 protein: ASSAQGQSNYGYT

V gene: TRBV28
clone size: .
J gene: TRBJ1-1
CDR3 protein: ASRYPGGAYGTEAF

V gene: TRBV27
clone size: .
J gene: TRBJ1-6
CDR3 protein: ASSLGGGDSPLH

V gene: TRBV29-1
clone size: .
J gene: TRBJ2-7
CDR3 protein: SVGLLYEQY

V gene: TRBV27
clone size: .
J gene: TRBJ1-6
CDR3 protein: ASRGQGDSPLH

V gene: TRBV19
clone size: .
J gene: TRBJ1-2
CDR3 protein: ASSIRDNYGYT

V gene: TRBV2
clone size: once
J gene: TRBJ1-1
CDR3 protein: ASSLWLTGADTEAF

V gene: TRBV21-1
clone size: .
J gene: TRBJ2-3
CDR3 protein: ARARDTNRRDTDTQY